Presented here are 29 T cell receptor beta chains from one specimen sequenced in a study of T cell responses to AZD1222 COVID-19 vaccine. Profiling relied on immunoSEQ multiplex PCR, and the TCRdb table lists in-frame clones only, not all of them. The data show around 62,000 clones, about 87% seen once. Sample: peripheral blood, taken on day 0 of AZD1222 vaccination. These TCRs come from an adult in good health.

This clone is a singleton in its sample. V gene TRBV27 combines with J gene TRBJ1-2; possible D gene TRBD1, 5 bases. Trimming pared 5 bases from V and 3 bases from J, leaving 10 bases between. Per germline, CDR1 MNHEY and CDR2 SMNVEV (reference sequence). This CDR3 region has 13 residues. CDR3 DNA: TGTGCCAGCAGTCCACAGGCTTACTATGGCTACACCTTC. Amino acids: CASSPQAYYGYTF.

This rearrangement joins TRBV2 to TRBJ2-1; TRBD1 matches 11 bases. After removal of 7 bases from V and 7 bases from J, the junction contained 3 bases not matched to a gene. CDR3 size: 13 residues. Germline V gives CDR1 SNHLY, CDR2 FYNNEI. The CDR3 coding sequence is TGTGCCAGCATGCGGGACAGGGGGAATGAGCAGTTCTTC. Translation: CASMRDRGNEQFF.

This clone appeared a single time. The chain couples TRBV30 to TRBJ1-1; the match to TRBD1 covers 7 bases. The CDR3 spans 13 residues. Germline-derived CDR1 and CDR2 are GTSNPN and SVGIG (reference sequence). V gave up 4 bases and J gave up 0 bases; unmatched junction bases: 2. The CDR3 reads CAWIGTVNTEAFF. The CDR3 nucleotides read TGTGCCTGGATTGGGACAGTGAACACTGAAGCTTTCTTT. The full variable domain, in which reference TRBV30 and TRBJ1-1 provide the parts outside the CDR3, is SQTIHQWPATLVQPVGSPLSLECTVEGTSNPNLYWYRQAAGRGLQLLFYSVGIGQISSEVPQNLSASRPQDRQFILSSKKLLLSDSGFYLCAWIGTVNTEAFFGQGTRLTVV.

This sequence joins TRBV19 and TRBJ1-5; the match to TRBD1 covers 12 bases. After removal of 4 bases from V and 5 bases from J, the junction contained 3 bases not matched to a gene. Germline CDR1 LNHDA, CDR2 SQIVND (reference sequence). The CDR3 is made up of 15 amino acids. The CDR3 region has the DNA TGTGCCAGTAGTAGGGACAGGGGGCATGATCAGCCCCAGCATTTT. Translation gives CASSRDRGHDQPQHF.

J is TRBJ2-1 and V is TRBV5-1, with 7 bases aligning to TRBD1. Per the germline V gene, CDR1 is SGHRS and CDR2 is YFSETQ. This CDR3 has 14 amino acids. Trimming at V came to 0 bases and at J to 6 bases, leaving 3 bases not matched to a gene. The CDR3 spells CASSLGQGTNEQFF. The CDR3 coding sequence is TGCGCCAGCAGCTTGGGACAGGGAACCAATGAGCAGTTCTTC.

The J gene is TRBJ1-2, the V gene TRBV3-1 (or the pseudogene TRBV3-2); D gene ambiguous. The germline V and J ends were trimmed by 1 base and 4 bases, with 10 bases remaining between them. The CDR3 consists of 14 residues. Looked up from germline, CDR1 is LGHDT and CDR2 is YNNKEL (reference sequence). The CDR3 DNA follows: TGTGCCAGCAGCCAAGGACAAACTACCTATGGCTACACCTTC. Translating it yields CASSQGQTTYGYTF.

The genes are TRBV4-2 and TRBJ2-7; D might be TRBD2 (6 bases). The CDR3 length is 13 residues. Between the trimmed V and J ends, which lost 0 bases and 6 bases, there was a span of 9 bases. CDR1 is LGHNA, CDR2 YNFKEQ, per germline. CDR3 nucleotides: TGTGCCAGCAGCCAAGACGCTAGCGCCGAGCAGTACTTC. It specifies CASSQDASAEQYF.

The chain employs TRBV5-1 and TRBJ2-7, with 9 bases identical to TRBD1. Germline V gene sequence: CDR1 SGHRS, CDR2 YFSETQ. The CDR3 runs to 15 residues. With V trimmed by 3 bases and J by 3 bases, 7 bases remained unmatched. The CDR3 nucleotides read TGCGCCAGCAGCTCCCCCGGGACAGGGTACTACGAGCAGTACTTC. It codes for CASSSPGTGYYEQYF. The variable domain in full, with the rest retrieved from reference TRBV5-1 and TRBJ2-7, is KAGVTQTPRYLIKTRGQQVTLSCSPISGHRSVSWYQQTPGQGLQFLFEYFSETQRNKGNFPGRFSGRQFSNSRSEMNVSTLELGDSALYLCASSSPGTGYYEQYFGPGTRLTVT.

V is TRBV19 and J is TRBJ1-1, with D maybe TRBD1 (5 bases). The germline V gene encodes CDR1 LNHDA and CDR2 SQIVND (reference sequence). V was trimmed by 3 bases and J by 4 bases, leaving 12 bases between them. This CDR3 region has 14 residues. The CDR3 DNA reads as TGTGCCAGTAGTATTAGGGGCGCCCCCACTGAAGCTTTCTTT. Protein: CASSIRGAPTEAFF.

The chain couples TRBV6-1 to TRBJ2-7; no reliable D call. The V end was cut by 1 base, the J end by 4 bases, with 8 bases between. In germline, CDR1 is MNHNS, CDR2 SASEGT. This CDR3 spans 13 amino acids. Here the CDR3 DNA reads TGTGCCAGCAGTGAAGGGTTGAGTTACGAGCAGTACTTC. This sequence encodes CASSEGLSYEQYF.

CDR3 in amino acids: CASSTSTGRNEQFF. The CDR3 DNA is TGTGCCAGCAGCACCTCCACAGGCCGCAATGAGCAGTTCTTC. The chain employs TRBV6-5 and TRBJ2-1; D might be TRBD1 (5 bases). The CDR3 covers 14 residues. The ends were cut back, 6 bases at V and 6 bases at J, with 15 bases in the middle. Germline CDR1 is MNHEY and CDR2 is SVGAGI.

The chain couples TRBV28 to TRBJ2-5, with 12 bases identical to TRBD1. V gave up 5 bases and J gave up 5 bases; unmatched junction bases: 6. The CDR3 is made up of 15 amino acids. Germline lookup yields CDR1 MDHEN and CDR2 SYDVKM. CDR3 sequence (DNA): TGTGCCAGCAGTCCCGGGACAGGGGGCTACGAGACCCAGTACTTC. It translates to CASSPGTGGYETQYF.

The gene calls are TRBV11-2 and TRBJ2-1, with 7 nucleotides matching TRBD2. This CDR3 is 16 amino acids long. Looked up from germline, CDR1 is SGHAT and CDR2 is FQNNGV. V was clipped by 5 bases and J by 9 bases; unmatched bases: 16. The DNA of the CDR3 is TGTGCCAGCAGCGTAGCTGGACTAGTGCCGGGGGGTGAGCAGTTCTTC. Its protein product is CASSVAGLVPGGEQFF.

The chain couples TRBV12-3 or TRBV12-4 to TRBJ1-1; unclear D gene. Trimming cost V 2 bases and J 7 bases, with 8 bases left between them. The CDR3 covers 12 residues. The CDR3 bases are TGTGCCAGCAGTTTAAGGTCAAATGAAGCTTTCTTT. This encodes CASSLRSNEAFF.

The CDR3 DNA follows: TGTGCCAGCAGTTTAGCTAACTATGGCTACACCTTC. It encodes CASSLANYGYTF. This chain joins TRBV12-3 or TRBV12-4 and TRBJ1-2; no definite D call. V shed 0 bases and J shed 1 base, with 0 bases lying between them. CDR3 size: 12 residues.

The J gene is TRBJ1-6, the V gene TRBV7-8; no clear D. Trimming cost V 1 base and J 0 bases, with 16 bases left between them. The CDR3 sequence is 19 residues long. Germline CDR1 is SGHVS and CDR2 is FQNEAQ. The CDR3 DNA reads as TGTGCCAGCAGCTTAGGATTAGACACAACAAGCTCCTATAATTCACCCCTCCACTTT. It specifies CASSLGLDTTSSYNSPLHF.

The genes are TRBV6-2 or TRBV6-3 and TRBJ1-3; D not resolved. The germline V gene encodes CDR1 MNHEY and CDR2 SVGEGT. The CDR3 has 15 residues. The V end lost 3 bases, the J end lost 0 bases, and 9 bases lay between the germline ends. CDR3 sequence (DNA): TGTGCCAGCAGTTATGGGGTCCTCTCTGGAAACACCATATATTTT. Protein product: CASSYGVLSGNTIYF.

The chain is built from TRBV19 and TRBJ1-5, with TRBD1 identical over 8 bases. The CDR3 spans 16 residues. With 0 bases clipped from V and 6 bases from J, the junction kept 7 bases outside the gene matches. CDR1 and CDR2 from the germline V gene are LNHDA and SQIVND (reference sequence). CDR3: CASSIETGGWGQPQHF. CDR3 nucleotides: TGTGCCAGTAGTATAGAAACAGGGGGATGGGGTCAGCCCCAGCATTTT.

This clone was seen a single time. This chain connects TRBV6-1 to TRBJ1-5, with D unclear. Trimming took 3 bases from V and 2 from J, leaving 17 bases between them. Germline lookup yields CDR1 MNHNS and CDR2 SASEGT. The CDR3 contains 17 residues. As DNA, the CDR3 is TGTGCCAGCAGTGAGCTAGGCCCTCCGGCGGGCAATCAGCCCCAGCATTTT. It specifies CASSELGPPAGNQPQHF.

The chain employs TRBV6-1 and TRBJ2-1; D not certain. This CDR3 is built from 15 residues. V lost 0 bases and J lost 8, with 14 bases in between. Germline loops: CDR1 MNHNS, CDR2 SASEGT. The CDR3 sequence: CASSEAAPVGDEQFF. The DNA for the CDR3 is TGTGCCAGCAGTGAAGCCGCACCAGTGGGCGATGAGCAGTTCTTC.

The chain combines TRBV18 with TRBJ1-4; no clear D gene. The germline V gene has CDR1 KGHSH and CDR2 LQKENI. V gave up 8 bases and J gave up 3 bases, with 16 bases separating them. The CDR3 has 15 amino acids. CDR3 bases: TGTGCCAGCACAAAAGGGAGGCAGGCTAATGAAAAACTGTTTTTT. This translates into CASTKGRQANEKLFF. The complete variable domain, with remaining parts taken from reference TRBV18 and TRBJ1-4, reads NAGVMQNPRHLVRRRGQEARLRCSPMKGHSHVYWYRQLPEEGLKFMVYLQKENIIDESGMPKERFSAEFPKEGPSILRIQQVVRGDSAAYFCASTKGRQANEKLFFGSGTQLSVL.

Concerning this clone itself: Other DNA sequences from this sample encode an identical CDR3 as well. The V gene is TRBV18, the J gene TRBJ1-1, with D tentatively TRBD1 (5 bases). With 3 bases removed from V and 1 base from J, the gap between germline ends came to 6 bases. This CDR3 has 13 amino acids. Germline V gene lookup returns CDR1 KGHSH and CDR2 LQKENI. CDR3 in amino acids: CASSPGQNTEAFF. CDR3 DNA sequence: TGTGCCAGCTCACCGGGGCAGAACACTGAAGCTTTCTTT.

This chain connects TRBV2 to TRBJ2-2; TRBD1 agrees at 7 bases. The CDR3 runs 14 residues. Per the germline V gene, CDR1 is SNHLY and CDR2 is FYNNEI. V lost 9 bases and J lost 0; bases outside the gene matches: 4. In DNA, the CDR3 is TGTGCCAGTACGGGGACAGCGAACACCGGGGAGCTGTTTTTT. Translating it yields CASTGTANTGELFF.

The chain is built from TRBV5-5 and TRBJ2-7, with a possible D match to TRBD2 (6 bases). This CDR3 spans 14 amino acids. The germline gives CDR1 SGHKS, CDR2 YYEKEE (reference sequence). Trimming took off 2 bases at V and 7 bases at J, with 16 bases between the two ends. The CDR3 region is CASSFHPDREEQYF. The CDR3 DNA reads as TGTGCCAGCAGCTTTCATCCAGACCGGGAGGAGCAGTACTTC.

This rearrangement joins TRBV5-1 to TRBJ1-2, with 10 bases lining up with TRBD1. Trimming at V came to 4 bases and at J to 6 bases, leaving 3 bases not matched to a gene. The germline V gene encodes CDR1 SGHRS and CDR2 YFSETQ. The CDR3 consists of 13 residues. The CDR3 DNA follows: TGCGCCAGCAGCCCTGGACAGGGGGATGGCTACACCTTC. This encodes CASSPGQGDGYTF.

This clone was recorded once. The chain couples TRBV6-5 to TRBJ1-6; D is unclear. The germline gives CDR1 MNHEY, CDR2 SVGAGI. V gave up 4 bases and J gave up 8 bases, with 9 bases separating them. The CDR3 consists of 13 residues. This CDR3 is CASSSRYDSPLHF. For the CDR3, the DNA is TGTGCCAGCAGTTCTCGGTACGATTCACCCCTCCACTTT.

The chain couples TRBV7-9 to TRBJ2-5; no definite D call. The V end was cut by 6 bases, the J end by 3 bases, with 5 bases between. The CDR3 is 11 residues long. Germline-derived CDR1 and CDR2 are SEHNR and FQNEAQ (reference sequence). This CDR3 reads CASSYEETQYF. CDR3 sequence (DNA): TGTGCCAGCAGTTACGAAGAGACCCAGTACTTC.

This chain links TRBV2 with TRBJ2-5; D remains unclear. V lost 6 bases, J lost 5 bases, and 16 bases lay in between. The germline V gene encodes CDR1 SNHLY and CDR2 FYNNEI. This CDR3 is 14 amino acids long. DNA of the CDR3: TGTGCCAGCAGCCCCTCTGCCGCAGGCGAGACCCAGTACTTC. This sequence encodes CASSPSAAGETQYF.

This rearrangement joins TRBV5-1 to TRBJ1-2; D gene unclear. This CDR3 has 16 amino acids. Per germline, CDR1 SGHRS and CDR2 YFSETQ. Trimming took off 2 bases at V and 1 base at J, with 15 bases between the two ends. DNA of the CDR3: TGCGCCAGCAGCTTCCCGGACGGATCGGGTAACTATGGCTACACCTTC. Protein product: CASSFPDGSGNYGYTF.